This TCR beta chain comes out of a study of preoperative IRX-2 immunotherapy in early breast cancer. The protocol was immunoSEQ multiplex PCR, while the TCRdb copy is restricted to in-frame clones and leaves out a portion. The repertoire holds over 35,000 clones, with about 95% as singletons. Germline values: CDR1 SGHKS, CDR2 YYEKEE (reference sequence). Trimming took off 3 bases at V and 6 bases at J, with 13 bases between the two ends. This CDR3 comprises 14 residues. Noted treatment: preoperative locoregional IRX-2 cytokine immunotherapy. Samples came from a phase Ib trial of preoperative locoregional IRX-2 cytokine immunotherapy.

This sample comprised tumor tissue, obtained after IRX-2 immunotherapy. The sequence came from a human donor with breast cancer. The V and J genes are TRBV5-5 and TRBJ1-5, with D possibly matching TRBD1 (5 bases). The CDR3 sequence: CASSSLGDRQPQHF. The CDR3 bases are TGTGCCAGCAGCTCCCTAGGGGACCGTCAGCCCCAGCATTTT.